A single sample is the source of the 25 T cell receptor beta chains below, sequenced in a study of T cells in Graves' hyperthyroidism and ophthalmopathy. Template material for amplifying TCR beta CDR3 regions consisted of RNA transcripts. First-round RT-PCR targeting the TCR CDR3 was performed with the HTBI primer set. Using its own MiXCR run on the multiplex PCR reads, TCRdb lists one record per CDR3 protein. In the table there are a few hundred thousand distinct CDR3 sequences, about a sixth of which are singletons. The sequenced sample was blood. These receptors all stem from a woman in her 30s with Graves' hyperthyroidism.

V and J are TRBV5-1 and TRBJ1-5, with D hard to call. The germline V gene has CDR1 SGHRS and CDR2 YFSETQ. The V gene lost 8 bases and the J gene lost 5 bases, with 14 bases spanning the gap. The CDR3 loop spans 13 amino acids. In DNA form, the CDR3 reads TGCGCCAGTCGTCGGGGTGAGGATCAGCCCCAGCATTTT. It translates to CASRRGEDQPQHF. Filled out from reference TRBV5-1 and TRBJ1-5, the complete variable domain reads KAGVTQTPRYLIKTRGQQVTLSCSPISGHRSVSWYQQTPGQGLQFLFEYFSETQRNKGNFPGRFSGRQFSNSRSEMNVSTLELGDSALYLCASRRGEDQPQHFGDGTRLSIL.

This clonotype occurred many times. The chain links TRBV2 to TRBJ2-7; 9 nucleotides align to TRBD2. Germline V gene lookup returns CDR1 SNHLY and CDR2 FYNNEI. Unmatched junction bases numbered 11, after V lost 6 bases and J lost 5 bases. The CDR3 sequence is 15 residues long. The CDR3: CASRSSSSGNHEQYF. The CDR3 coding sequence is TGTGCCAGCAGGTCTTCATCTAGCGGGAACCACGAGCAGTACTTC.

This clonotype has more than one count but fewer than ten. The gene calls are TRBV6-1 and TRBJ2-1, with D possibly TRBD2 on 7 matching bases. V lost 1 base, J lost 2 bases, and 18 bases lay in between. The CDR3 is 18 residues long. From germline, CDR1 is MNHNS and CDR2 SASEGT. CDR3 sequence reads: CASSEVGAGVVTYNEQFF. For the CDR3, the DNA is TGTGCCAGCAGTGAAGTGGGGGCGGGAGTTGTCACCTACAATGAGCAGTTCTTC.

This clonotype was counted only a few times. V and J are TRBV5-8 and TRBJ2-1; D is perhaps TRBD2 (6 bases). Between the trimmed V and J ends, which lost 0 bases and 6 bases, there was a span of 10 bases. CDR1 and CDR2 (germline): SGHTS, YDEGEE. The CDR3 has 14 residues. CDR3 in DNA: TGTGCCAGCAGCTTGGAATTACTAGCCAATGAGCAGTTCTTC. It codes for CASSLELLANEQFF.

The gene calls are TRBV5-1 and TRBJ2-7; TRBD1 or TRBD2 may be the D gene (5 bases each). V was cut by 0 bases and J by 2 bases, with 12 bases left in between. CDR3 length equals 15 residues. CDR1 is SGHRS and CDR2 is YFSETQ in the germline V gene. The CDR3 reads CASSLETGPTYEQYF. The CDR3 region has the DNA TGCGCCAGCAGCTTGGAGACGGGACCCACCTACGAGCAGTACTTC.

J is TRBJ1-4 and V is TRBV11-1, with D perhaps matching TRBD1 (6 bases). CDR3 length equals 16 residues. V was pared by 5 bases and J by 5 bases, with 18 bases between. Looked up from germline, CDR1 is SGHAT and CDR2 is FQDESV (reference sequence). The CDR3 bases are TGTGCCAGCAGCCAGGTCGTCCTAACAGGGAATGAAAAACTGTTTTTT. Translated: CASSQVVLTGNEKLFF.

V is TRBV7-2 and J is TRBJ2-5, with D perhaps being TRBD1 or TRBD2 (8 bases each). In germline, CDR1 is SGHTA, CDR2 FQGNSA. V was cut by 0 bases and J by 4 bases, with 18 bases left in between. This CDR3 has 17 amino acids. This chain's CDR3 is CASSLAGQGAGGETQYF. DNA for the CDR3: TGTGCCAGCAGCTTAGCCGGGCAGGGGGCGGGAGGAGAGACCCAGTACTTC.

This clonotype was counted many times. The chain uses TRBV7-9 and TRBJ1-1, with a weak D call TRBD1 (6 bases). Germline CDR1 reads SEHNR; CDR2 reads FQNEAQ (reference sequence). This CDR3 region has 14 residues. With 1 base removed from V and 10 bases from J, the gap between germline ends came to 16 bases. The CDR3 loop is CASSLGGWGGAAFF. CDR3 DNA sequence: TGTGCCAGCAGCTTAGGCGGTTGGGGGGGCGCAGCTTTCTTT.

V and J are TRBV24-1 and TRBJ2-4; D remains unclear. The CDR3 loop spans 14 amino acids. CDR1 and CDR2 from the germline V gene are KGHDR and SFDVKD. Trimming left V 1 base short and J 6 bases short, with 9 bases between. As DNA, the CDR3 is TGTGCCACCAGTGATTTCGAACATCCAAACATTCAGTACTTC. It yields the protein CATSDFEHPNIQYF.

The chain is built from TRBV24-1 and TRBJ2-3; unclear D gene. The germline V gene encodes CDR1 KGHDR and CDR2 SFDVKD. The CDR3 spans 14 residues. The V end was cut by 7 bases, the J end by 2 bases, with 12 bases between. CDR3 protein: CATRSGSFTDTQYF. DNA for the CDR3: TGTGCCACCAGGTCGGGCTCCTTCACAGATACGCAGTATTTT.

This clonotype was counted ten times or more. The chain combines TRBV24-1 with TRBJ2-7; possibly TRBD2 for D (5 bases). Trimming cost V 3 bases and J 4 bases, with 12 bases left between them. CDR3 size: 14 residues. Germline assignment: CDR1 KGHDR and CDR2 SFDVKD. The CDR3 region is CATSDAALGYEQYF. The CDR3 nucleotides are TGTGCCACCAGTGATGCGGCACTAGGGTACGAGCAGTACTTC.

The chain links TRBV10-3 to TRBJ1-3; D gene ambiguous. The CDR3 loop spans 15 amino acids. The germline V gene has CDR1 ENHRY and CDR2 SYGVKD. Trimming took off 7 bases at V and 4 bases at J, with 17 bases between the two ends. The CDR3 bases are TGTGCCATCATTGCTACGGACGGAGGAGGAAACACCATATATTTT. Its protein is CAIIATDGGGNTIYF.

This chain connects TRBV5-7 to TRBJ2-2; tentatively, D is TRBD1 or TRBD2 (6 bases each). TRBV5-7 is an ORF, with its function uncertain. CDR3 size: 16 residues. V was cut by 4 bases and J by 6 bases, with 19 bases left in between. The CDR3 region has the DNA TGTGCCAGCAGCACGACGACTAGAGGGGGACCCGGGGAGCTGTTTTTT. Translated: CASSTTTRGGPGELFF.

This clonotype was found many times. The rearrangement joins TRBV18 to TRBJ1-1; 10 bases are a match to TRBD1. This CDR3 contains 16 residues. Germline CDR1 KGHSH, CDR2 LQKENI. After removal of 2 bases from V and 4 bases from J, the junction contained 7 bases not matched to a gene. The CDR3 reads CASSPTGTGDGTEAFF. For the CDR3, the DNA is TGTGCCAGCTCACCAACCGGGACAGGGGATGGCACTGAAGCTTTCTTT.

The chain has TRBV15 and TRBJ2-3, with D uncertain. Deletions cut 3 bases from V and 2 bases from J, with 3 bases between. The CDR3 sequence is 12 residues long. Germline V CDR1 and CDR2: LNHNV, YYDKDF (reference sequence). CDR3 nucleotide sequence: TGTGCCACCAGCAGGCACACAGATACGCAGTATTTT. Amino acids: CATSRHTDTQYF. The variable domain in full, with the rest retrieved from reference TRBV15 and TRBJ2-3, is DAMVIQNPRYQVTQFGKPVTLSCSQTLNHNVMYWYQQKSSQAPKLLFHYYDKDFNNEADTPDNFQSRRPNTSFCFLDIRSPGLGDTAMYLCATSRHTDTQYFGPGTRLTVL.

This clonotype was counted many times. The chain couples TRBV18 to TRBJ2-7; no firm D call. The V gene's germline CDR1 is KGHSH and CDR2 LQKENI. The CDR3 spans 14 residues. The ends were cut back, 4 bases at V and 1 base at J, with 11 bases in the middle. The CDR3 spells CASSRNDASYEQYF. The CDR3 region has the DNA TGTGCCAGCTCACGAAATGACGCGTCCTACGAGCAGTACTTC.

The chain joins TRBV18 to TRBJ1-2; D is possibly TRBD1 (5 bases). Trimming cost V 6 bases and J 5 bases, with 13 bases left between them. Germline values: CDR1 KGHSH, CDR2 LQKENI. This CDR3 is built from 13 residues. The CDR3 DNA is TGTGCCAGCTCGCCGACAGCTCCTTATGGCTACACCTTC. Translated, it gives CASSPTAPYGYTF.

This clonotype was seen many times. The chain joins TRBV27 to TRBJ2-2; the match to TRBD1 covers 9 bases. Unmatched junction bases numbered 7, after V lost 4 bases and J lost 4 bases. The CDR3 has 16 amino acids. Germline CDR1 MNHEY, CDR2 SMNVEV (reference sequence). The CDR3 loop reads CASSSTGGRITGELFF. In nucleotides, the CDR3 is TGTGCCAGCAGTTCGACAGGGGGTCGTATCACCGGGGAGCTGTTTTTT.

This clonotype has more than one count but fewer than ten. The V gene is TRBV13, the J gene TRBJ2-7; 10 bases match TRBD1. From germline, CDR1 is PRHDT and CDR2 FYEKMQ (reference sequence). CDR3 length: 15 residues. Trimming at V came to 5 bases and at J to 3 bases, leaving 7 bases not matched to a gene. In DNA form, the CDR3 reads TGTGCCAGCAGCGACCGGGACAGGGGAAACTACGAGCAGTACTTC. Translating gives CASSDRDRGNYEQYF.

The chain employs TRBV5-1 and TRBJ2-2; the D gene could be TRBD1 or TRBD2 (5 bases each). The CDR3 contains 14 residues. Trimming took 2 bases from V and 6 from J, leaving 11 bases between them. CDR1 is SGHRS, CDR2 YFSETQ, per germline. CDR3 sequence (DNA): TGCGCCAGCAGCTTTGGGGGAATCGCCGGGGAGCTGTTTTTT. Protein: CASSFGGIAGELFF.

This clonotype was recorded at least ten times. The chain employs TRBV11-3 and TRBJ1-1, with TRBD1 matching 9 bases. CDR3 length: 18 amino acids. After removal of 0 bases from V and 4 bases from J, the junction contained 12 bases not matched to a gene. Looked up from germline, CDR1 is SGHNT and CDR2 is YENEEA. The CDR3 nucleotides are TGTGCCAGCAGCTTAGATGGGTCGGGTACAGGGGGCGGCACTGAAGCTTTCTTT. It translates to CASSLDGSGTGGGTEAFF.

This clonotype was picked up a small number of times. This chain uses TRBV9 with TRBJ1-1; D might be TRBD1 (6 bases). The CDR3 is made up of 13 amino acids. The germline V and J ends were trimmed by 4 bases and 3 bases, with 10 bases remaining between them. The germline gives CDR1 SGDLS, CDR2 YYNGEE. Here the CDR3 DNA reads TGTGCCAGCAGCCCCAGGGGTTACACTGAAGCTTTCTTT. Translating gives CASSPRGYTEAFF.

This clonotype was found a few times. The chain carries TRBV12-5 and TRBJ2-3; D may match TRBD1 or TRBD2 (5 bases each). The CDR3 spans 14 residues. V was trimmed by 1 base and J by 4 bases, leaving 9 bases between them. Per germline, CDR1 LGHNT and CDR2 FRNRAP. The CDR3 spells CASGLAGRSDTQYF. Written as DNA, the CDR3 is TGTGCTAGTGGTTTGGCGGGACGGTCAGATACGCAGTATTTT.

This clonotype has ten or more counts. The rearrangement links TRBV12-3 or TRBV12-4 to TRBJ2-7; D is uncertain. The germline V and J ends were trimmed by 6 bases and 7 bases, with 13 bases remaining between them. This CDR3 contains 12 residues. The CDR3, as DNA: TGTGCCAGCAGGACGGGTTCAGGAGAGCAGTACTTC. This encodes CASRTGSGEQYF.

This clonotype was detected many times. This chain connects TRBV11-2 to TRBJ2-7; the D is unclear. Germline-derived CDR1 and CDR2 are SGHAT and FQNNGV. This CDR3 comprises 12 residues. Deletions cut 4 bases from V and 0 bases from J, with 4 bases between. In DNA form, the CDR3 reads TGTGCCAGCAGCTCCCACTCCTACGAGCAGTACTTC. It is translated as CASSSHSYEQYF.